This T cell receptor (beta chain) originates from a study of blood T cell repertoires in COVID-19. Across the study: Acute and convalescent COVID-19 specimens originated in the United States, Italy and Spain. From T cells, B-cell-depleted T cells, or PBMCs came the material, which was cDNA or gDNA.

As handled by the study authors: Nucleated cell counts were estimated from reference gene primer amplification. Here immunoSEQ multiplex PCR was the method, and the copy in TCRdb shows in-frame clones only, minus some. Clonal size and the V and J genes are those of that table, whereas D and trimming came from the DNA. The table includes 160,000 or so clones, roughly 90% detected once. This CDR3 is built from 16 residues. Germline CDR1 and CDR2: SNHLY and FYNNEI. Losses at the gene ends were 8 bases for V and 4 bases for J; bases not matched to a gene: 12. The rearrangement uses TRBV2 and TRBJ2-1; 9 bases are shared with TRBD2. The sequencing sample was made of peripheral blood. This TCR was recovered from a man in his fifties or sixties with acute or convalescent COVID-19. The CDR3 region has the DNA TGTGCCAGCCCATTGGGTAGCGGGGGATCGTACAATGAGCAGTTCTTC. Amino acid sequence: CASPLGSGGSYNEQFF.